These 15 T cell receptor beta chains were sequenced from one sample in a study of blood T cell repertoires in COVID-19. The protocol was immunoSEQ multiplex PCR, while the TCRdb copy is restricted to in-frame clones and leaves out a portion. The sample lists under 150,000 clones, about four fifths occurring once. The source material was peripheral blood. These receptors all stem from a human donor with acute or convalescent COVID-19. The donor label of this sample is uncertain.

As DNA, the CDR3 is TGTGCCAGCAGTCTCGGGACAGGGTTTGGCTACACCTTC. Protein product: CASSLGTGFGYTF. J is TRBJ1-2 and V is TRBV12-3 or TRBV12-4, with 9 nucleotides matching TRBD1. CDR3 size: 13 residues. The trim removed 5 bases at V and 7 bases at J, leaving 5 bases unmatched.

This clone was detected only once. The CDR3 DNA reads TGTGCCAGCAGCCAATCGGTCAGGTCCTACGAGCAGTACTTC. This codes for CASSQSVRSYEQYF. The rearrangement uses TRBV14 and TRBJ2-7, with D unresolved. CDR1 and CDR2 (germline): SGHDN, FVKESK. V dropped 2 bases and J dropped 1 base, with 9 bases sitting between them. The CDR3 loop spans 14 amino acids.

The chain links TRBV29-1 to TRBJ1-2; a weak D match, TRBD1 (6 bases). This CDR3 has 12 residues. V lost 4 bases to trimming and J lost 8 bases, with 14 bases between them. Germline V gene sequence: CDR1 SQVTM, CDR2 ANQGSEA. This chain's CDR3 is CSVATGSSGYTF. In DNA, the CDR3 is TGCAGCGTTGCAACAGGGAGCTCCGGCTACACCTTC.

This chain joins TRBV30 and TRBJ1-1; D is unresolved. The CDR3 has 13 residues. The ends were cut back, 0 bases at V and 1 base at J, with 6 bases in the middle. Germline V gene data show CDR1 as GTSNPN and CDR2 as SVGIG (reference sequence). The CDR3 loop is CAWSVRGNTEAFF. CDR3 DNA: TGTGCCTGGAGTGTACGGGGGAACACTGAAGCTTTCTTT.

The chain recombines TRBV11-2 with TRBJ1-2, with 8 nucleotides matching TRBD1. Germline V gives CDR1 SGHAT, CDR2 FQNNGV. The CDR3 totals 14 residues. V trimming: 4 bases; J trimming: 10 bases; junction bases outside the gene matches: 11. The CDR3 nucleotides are TGTGCCAGCAGCTCCCTTGGCAGGGGGCTCGACTACACCTTC. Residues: CASSSLGRGLDYTF.

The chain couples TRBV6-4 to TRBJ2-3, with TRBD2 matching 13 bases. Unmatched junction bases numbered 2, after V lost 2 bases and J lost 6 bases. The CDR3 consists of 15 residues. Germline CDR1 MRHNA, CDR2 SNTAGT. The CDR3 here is CASSDTSGGADTQYF. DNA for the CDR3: TGTGCCAGCAGTGACACTAGCGGGGGGGCCGATACGCAGTATTTT.

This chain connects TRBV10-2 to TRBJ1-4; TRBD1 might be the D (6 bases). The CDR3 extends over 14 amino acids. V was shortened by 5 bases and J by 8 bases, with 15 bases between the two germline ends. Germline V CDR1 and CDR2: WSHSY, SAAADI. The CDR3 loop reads CASSLQGGKEKLFF. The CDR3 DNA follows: TGCGCCAGCAGTCTACAGGGAGGGAAGGAAAAACTGTTTTTT.

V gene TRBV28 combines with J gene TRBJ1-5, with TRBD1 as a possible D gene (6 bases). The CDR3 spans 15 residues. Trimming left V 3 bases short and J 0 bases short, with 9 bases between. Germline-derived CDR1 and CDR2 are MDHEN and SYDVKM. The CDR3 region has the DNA TGTGCCAGCAGTTTGTACAGGGTTAGCAATCAGCCCCAGCATTTT. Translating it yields CASSLYRVSNQPQHF.

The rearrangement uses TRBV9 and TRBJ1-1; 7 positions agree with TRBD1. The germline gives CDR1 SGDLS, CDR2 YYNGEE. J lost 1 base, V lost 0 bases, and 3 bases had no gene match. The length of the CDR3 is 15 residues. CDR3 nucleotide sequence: TGTGCCAGCAGCGTAGAGACAGGGTGGAACACTGAAGCTTTCTTT. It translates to CASSVETGWNTEAFF. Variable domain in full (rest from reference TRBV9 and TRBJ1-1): DSGVTQTPKHLITATGQRVTLRCSPRSGDLSVYWYQQSLDQGLQFLIQYYNGEERAKGNILERFSAQQFPDLHSELNLSSLELGDSALYFCASSVETGWNTEAFFGQGTRLTVV.

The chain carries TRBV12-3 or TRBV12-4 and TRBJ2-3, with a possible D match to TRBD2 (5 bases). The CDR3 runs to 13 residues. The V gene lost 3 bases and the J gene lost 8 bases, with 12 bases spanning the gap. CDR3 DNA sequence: TGTGCCAGCAGTTTGGACGGGGAATCTACGCAGTATTTT. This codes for CASSLDGESTQYF.

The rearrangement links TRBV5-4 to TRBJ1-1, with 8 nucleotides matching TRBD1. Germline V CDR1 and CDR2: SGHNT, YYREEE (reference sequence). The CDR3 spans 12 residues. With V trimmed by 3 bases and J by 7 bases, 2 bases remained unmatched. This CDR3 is CASSWTGSEAFF. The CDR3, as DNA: TGTGCCAGCAGCTGGACAGGGAGTGAAGCTTTCTTT.

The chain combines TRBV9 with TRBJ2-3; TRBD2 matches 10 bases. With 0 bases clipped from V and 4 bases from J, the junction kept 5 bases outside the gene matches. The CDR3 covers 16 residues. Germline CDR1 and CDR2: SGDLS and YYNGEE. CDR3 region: CASSVVASGGPDTQYF. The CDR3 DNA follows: TGTGCCAGCAGCGTAGTTGCTAGCGGGGGCCCAGATACGCAGTATTTT.

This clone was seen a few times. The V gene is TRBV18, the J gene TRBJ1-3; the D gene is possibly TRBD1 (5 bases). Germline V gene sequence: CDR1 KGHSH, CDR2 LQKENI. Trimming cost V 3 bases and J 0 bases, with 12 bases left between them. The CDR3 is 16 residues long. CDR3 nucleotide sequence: TGTGCCAGCTCACCCGGAGGGGTTCACTCTGGAAACACCATATATTTT. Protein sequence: CASSPGGVHSGNTIYF.

The CDR3 protein is CASSPGQVKGYTF. As DNA, the CDR3 is TGTGCCAGCAGCCCAGGACAGGTCAAAGGCTACACCTTC. The chain combines TRBV7-9 with TRBJ1-2, with TRBD1 matching 7 bases. CDR1 is SEHNR and CDR2 is FQNEAQ in the germline V gene (reference sequence). The junction had 8 bases not matched to a gene; V was cut back by 5 bases and J by 8 bases. This CDR3 comprises 13 residues. Variable domain in full (rest from reference TRBV7-9 and TRBJ1-2): DTGVSQNPRHKITKRGQNVTFRCDPISEHNRLYWYRQTLGQGPEFLTYFQNEAQLEKSRLLSDRFSAERPKGSFSTLEIQRTEQGDSAMYLCASSPGQVKGYTFGSGTRLTVV.

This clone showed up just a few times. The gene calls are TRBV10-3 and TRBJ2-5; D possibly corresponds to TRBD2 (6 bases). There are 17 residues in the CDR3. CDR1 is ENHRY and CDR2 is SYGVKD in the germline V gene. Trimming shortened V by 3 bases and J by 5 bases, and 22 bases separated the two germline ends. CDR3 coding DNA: TGTGCCATCAGTGACCAGAGCGGTGGAGGGCGCTTGGAGACCCAGTACTTC. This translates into CAISDQSGGGRLETQYF.